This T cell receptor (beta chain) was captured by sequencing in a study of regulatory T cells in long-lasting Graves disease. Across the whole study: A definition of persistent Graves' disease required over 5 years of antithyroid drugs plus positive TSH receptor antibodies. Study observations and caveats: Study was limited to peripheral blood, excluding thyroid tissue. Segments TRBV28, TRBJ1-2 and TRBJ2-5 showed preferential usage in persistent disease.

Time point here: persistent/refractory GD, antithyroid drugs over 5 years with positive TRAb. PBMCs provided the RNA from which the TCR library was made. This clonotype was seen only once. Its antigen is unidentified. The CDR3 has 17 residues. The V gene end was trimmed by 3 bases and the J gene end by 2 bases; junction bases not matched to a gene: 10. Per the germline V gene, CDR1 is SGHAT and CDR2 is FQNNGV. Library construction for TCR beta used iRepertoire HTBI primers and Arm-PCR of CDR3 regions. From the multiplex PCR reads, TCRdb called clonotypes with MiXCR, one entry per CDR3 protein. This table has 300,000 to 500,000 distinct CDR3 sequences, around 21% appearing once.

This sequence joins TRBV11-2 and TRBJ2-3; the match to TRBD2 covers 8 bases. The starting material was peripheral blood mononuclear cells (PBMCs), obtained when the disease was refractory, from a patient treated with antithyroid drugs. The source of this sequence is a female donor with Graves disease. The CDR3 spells CASSFVAGSPFTDTQYF. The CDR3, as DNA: TGTGCCAGCAGCTTCGTAGCGGGATCCCCTTTCACAGATACGCAGTATTTT.